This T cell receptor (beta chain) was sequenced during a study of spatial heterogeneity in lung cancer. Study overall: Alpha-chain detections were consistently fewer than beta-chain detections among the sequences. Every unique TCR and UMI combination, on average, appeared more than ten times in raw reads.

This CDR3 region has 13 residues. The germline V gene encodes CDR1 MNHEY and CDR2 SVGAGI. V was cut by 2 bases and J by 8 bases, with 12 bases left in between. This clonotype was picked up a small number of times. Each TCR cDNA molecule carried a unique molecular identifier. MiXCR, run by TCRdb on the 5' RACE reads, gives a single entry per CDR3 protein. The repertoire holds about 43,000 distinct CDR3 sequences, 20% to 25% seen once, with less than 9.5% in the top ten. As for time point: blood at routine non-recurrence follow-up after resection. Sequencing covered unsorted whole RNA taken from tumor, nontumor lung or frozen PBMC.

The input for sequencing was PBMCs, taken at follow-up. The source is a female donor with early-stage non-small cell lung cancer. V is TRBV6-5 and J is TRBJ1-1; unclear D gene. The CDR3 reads CASSYDHAGEAFF. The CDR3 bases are TGTGCCAGCAGTTACGACCACGCCGGCGAAGCTTTCTTT.